Listed here is a single T cell receptor beta chain. The antigen is undetermined. From 5'RACE with constant-segment primers came TCR alpha and TCR beta cDNA libraries that carried sample barcodes and UMIs. MiXCR was run by TCRdb on the 5' RACE reads, yielding one entry per CDR3 protein. The table includes around 340,000 distinct CDR3 sequences, about 15% detected once. This entry is derived from a study of T-cell memory formation after mild COVID-19. Study results and caveats: For contracting clones, CD4+ ones sat mainly in CM and EM, CD8+ in EMRA. The finding that pre-infection memory included some responding clones suggested that cross-reactive memory joined.

What was sequenced was PBMCs or a T cell subset sorted from them (not recorded which). This clonotype was sampled from a man younger than 35 who had mild COVID-19 (a few samples of this study predate the infection). Cell type and time point are not known.

In nucleotides, the CDR3 is TGTGCCAGCAGCTTAGGCCAGGGGCGTACAGAGACCCAGTACTTC. It encodes CASSLGQGRTETQYF. This rearrangement joins TRBV7-2 to TRBJ2-5, with a tentative D call TRBD1 (6 bases). Trimming shortened V by 1 base and J by 4 bases, and 13 bases separated the two germline ends. This CDR3 region has 15 residues. Per germline, CDR1 SGHTA and CDR2 FQGNSA.